What follows are 4 T cell receptor beta chains derived from one specimen sequenced in a study of CD8 T cells in Susac syndrome (dated by TCRdb to between 2017 and 2020). The method behind the library was the immunoSEQ multiplex PCR assay. RNA was extracted with the RNeasy kit and roughly 0.45 to 1 ug was reverse transcribed using random hexamers. TCRdb reprocessed the public reads (quality trimming at Q25 with fastp, clone calling with MiXCR) and kept in-frame beta chains. Duplicate CDR3 protein sequences are folded into a single record with the most common DNA and genes. The sample table holds more than 85,000 distinct CDR3 sequences, of which roughly 96% were seen once. Clones ranked in the top ten supply roughly 0.099% of the sample. The sequenced sample was CD4+ T cells from PBMCs. Receptors were obtained from a human donor in good health.

The chain carries TRBV30 and TRBJ2-7, with D hard to call. The CDR3 consists of 12 residues. V lost 1 base, J lost 3 bases, and 7 bases lay in between. Germline values: CDR1 GTSNPN, CDR2 SVGIG (reference sequence). The CDR3 loop reads CAWSASFYEQYF. CDR3 nucleotides: TGTGCCTGGAGTGCCTCCTTCTACGAGCAGTACTTC.

V usage is TRBV19 and J usage is TRBJ2-6; D is ambiguous. From germline, CDR1 is LNHDA and CDR2 SQIVND (reference sequence). The CDR3 runs to 17 residues. Trimming removed 4 bases at V and 0 bases at J, with 13 bases between. The CDR3 nucleotides are TGTGCCAGTAGTACCCTTGGACGGAACTCTGGGGCCAACGTCCTGACTTTC. Translated: CASSTLGRNSGANVLTF. The full variable domain, completed using reference TRBV19 and TRBJ2-6, is DGGITQSPKYLFRKEGQNVTLSCEQNLNHDAMYWYRQDPGQGLRLIYYSQIVNDFQKGDIAEGYSVSREKKESFPLTVTSAQKNPTAFYLCASSTLGRNSGANVLTFGAGSRLTVL.

The J gene is TRBJ1-2, the V gene TRBV12-3 or TRBV12-4; D not certain. This CDR3 spans 12 amino acids. V shed 4 bases and J shed 3 bases, with 6 bases lying between them. The CDR3 DNA follows: TGTGCCAGCAGTTATGGTTACTATGGCTACACCTTC. Protein sequence: CASSYGYYGYTF.

This clonotype was recorded only once. This rearrangement joins TRBV19 to TRBJ2-6; D may be TRBD1 or TRBD2 (6 bases each). V was trimmed by 5 bases and J by 0 bases, leaving 20 bases between them. Germline values: CDR1 LNHDA, CDR2 SQIVND (reference sequence). CDR3 length: 19 residues. The CDR3 here is CASSAPRGGTSSGANVLTF. The CDR3, as DNA: TGTGCCAGTAGTGCACCCCGAGGGGGGACAAGCTCTGGGGCCAACGTCCTGACTTTC.